The rows below give T cell receptor beta chains drawn from one sample of a study of T cell changes during pregnancy in multiple sclerosis. TCRdb keeps only in-frame clones here, not all; method: immunoSEQ multiplex PCR. Here the sample spans tens of thousands of clones, just over 90% being singletons. Sequencing used peripheral blood, obtained in the third trimester of pregnancy. The source of these receptors is a female donor in good health, enrolled as a control in a pregnancy study. CDR3s include the opening cysteine and the closing phenylalanine or tryptophan.

j_call	v_call	cdr3_aa
TRBJ1-2	TRBV25-1	CASSEFPETNYGYTF
TRBJ2-6	TRBV19	CASSWGEGANVLTF
TRBJ2-1	TRBV5-5	CASRSTSGEYNEQFF
TRBJ2-7	TRBV19	CASSIGRGLTYEQYF
TRBJ2-1	TRBV6-5	CASSSRQGTEQFF
TRBJ2-1	TRBV5-1	CASSQQGASYNEQFF
TRBJ1-1	TRBV5-1	CASSLVGAGLNTEAFF
TRBJ2-3	TRBV27	CASSFASRDTQYF
TRBJ2-7	TRBV27	CASIRLGQGRKLLSSNEQYF
TRBJ1-3	TRBV5-1	CASSQEGASGNTIYF
TRBJ2-7	TRBV6-5	CASSRTSSYEQYF
TRBJ2-2	TRBV5-1	CASSLGQYANTGELFF
TRBJ2-3	TRBV5-6	CASTREGSRTDTQYF
TRBJ2-1	TRBV28	CASSPGGPYNEQFF
TRBJ2-1	TRBV9	CASSVVASGRDEQFF
TRBJ1-5	TRBV4-1	CASSQGQSNQPQHF
TRBJ2-5	TRBV5-1	CASSLVTLTSGKQETQYF
TRBJ1-1	TRBV27	CASSRGGGNTEAFF
TRBJ1-4	TRBV5-1	CASSTGTGDEKLFF
TRBJ1-1	TRBV6-6	CASSFLGREAFF
TRBJ1-2	TRBV28	CASSQESGYNGYTF
TRBJ2-2	TRBV2	CASSGRGRNTGELFF
TRBJ2-2	TRBV28	CATQGQPANTGELFF
TRBJ2-3	TRBV7-9	CASSSVGNADTQYF
TRBJ2-7	TRBV4-1	CASSKLWGVSSYEQYF
TRBJ1-1	TRBV28	CATQPSGGDFEAFF
TRBJ1-2	TRBV9	CASRDTVSNYGYTF
TRBJ2-3	TRBV18	CASSKDRGSTDTQYF
TRBJ2-3	TRBV13	CASSGGQVPGGTDTQYF
TRBJ2-2	TRBV6-5	CASSRTGDTGELFF
TRBJ2-1	TRBV5-1	CASSSGLEWPNEQFF
TRBJ2-1	TRBV10-3	CAISEQGPEQFF
TRBJ2-2	TRBV5-6	CASSFRGSGRANTGELFF
TRBJ1-4	TRBV18	CASSPEQGHEKLFF
TRBJ2-5	TRBV7-9	CASRRQGAQETQYF
TRBJ1-5	TRBV28	CASRSDRVGNQPQHF
TRBJ2-7	TRBV2	CASNPGTGAEQYF
TRBJ1-5	TRBV5-8	CASSLEGTSNQPQHF
TRBJ2-7	TRBV9	CASSVLPTSQGAKHEQYF
TRBJ1-4	TRBV7-2	CASSKSVPVEKLFF
TRBJ2-7	TRBV5-4	CASSLGQGIEQYF
TRBJ2-3	TRBV2	CASRPQGDTQYF
TRBJ2-7	TRBV2	CASKMGTGDYEQYF
TRBJ2-2	TRBV28	CASRPMGSSTGELFF
TRBJ2-2	TRBV19	CASSSPAGELFF
TRBJ2-7	TRBV6-5	CASSYKEGGLEQYF
TRBJ2-5	TRBV5-1	CASSSGGAGETQYF
TRBJ2-1	TRBV2	CASSATSREQFF
TRBJ1-5	TRBV2	CASSPRTAGRNQPQHF
TRBJ2-6	TRBV15	CATSRWPLAGGTGANVLTF
TRBJ2-3	TRBV7-9	CASSPKREGGTDTQYF
TRBJ2-7	TRBV6-1	CASSEFGGSSYEQYF
TRBJ2-1	TRBV5-1	CASSLFSGGPDEQFF
TRBJ2-3	TRBV27	CASSPDVGLVKVDTQYF
TRBJ2-5	TRBV19	CASSIQGPPGVRTQYF
TRBJ2-4	TRBV6-6	CASSIEPGLAGGWYF